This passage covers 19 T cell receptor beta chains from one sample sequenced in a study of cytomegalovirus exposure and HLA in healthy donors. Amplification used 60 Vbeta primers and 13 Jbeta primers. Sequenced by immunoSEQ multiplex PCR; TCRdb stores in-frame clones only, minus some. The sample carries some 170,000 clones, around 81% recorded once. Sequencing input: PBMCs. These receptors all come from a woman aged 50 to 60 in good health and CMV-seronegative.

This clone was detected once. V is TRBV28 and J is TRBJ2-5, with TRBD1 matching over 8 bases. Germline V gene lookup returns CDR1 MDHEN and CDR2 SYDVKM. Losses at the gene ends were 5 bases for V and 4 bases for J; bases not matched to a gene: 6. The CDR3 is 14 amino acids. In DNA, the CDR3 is TGTGCCAGCAGTCCCGTGGGGACAGGAGAGACCCAGTACTTC. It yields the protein CASSPVGTGETQYF.

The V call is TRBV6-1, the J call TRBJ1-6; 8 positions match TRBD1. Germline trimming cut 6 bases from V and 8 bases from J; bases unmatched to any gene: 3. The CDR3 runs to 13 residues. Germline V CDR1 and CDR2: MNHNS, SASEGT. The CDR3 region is CASRVGQDSPLHF. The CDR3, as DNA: TGTGCCAGCAGGGTGGGACAGGATTCACCCCTCCACTTT.

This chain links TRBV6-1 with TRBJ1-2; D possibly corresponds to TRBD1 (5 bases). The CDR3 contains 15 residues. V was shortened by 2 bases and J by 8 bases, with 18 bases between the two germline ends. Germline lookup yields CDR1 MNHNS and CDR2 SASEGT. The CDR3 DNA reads TGTGCCAGCAGTGAATGGTCGGGGCCGCGGGGAGGCTACACCTTC. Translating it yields CASSEWSGPRGGYTF.

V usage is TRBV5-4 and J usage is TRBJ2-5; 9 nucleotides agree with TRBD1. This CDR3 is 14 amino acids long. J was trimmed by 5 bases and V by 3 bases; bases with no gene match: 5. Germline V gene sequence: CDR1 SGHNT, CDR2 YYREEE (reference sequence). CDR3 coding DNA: TGTGCCAGCAGCTCGGACAGGGGTTGGGAGACCCAGTACTTC. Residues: CASSSDRGWETQYF.

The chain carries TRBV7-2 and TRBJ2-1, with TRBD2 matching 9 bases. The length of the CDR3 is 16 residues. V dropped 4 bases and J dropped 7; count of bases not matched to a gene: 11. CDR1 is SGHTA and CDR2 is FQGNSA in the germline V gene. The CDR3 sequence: CASSSLAGWGTNEQFF. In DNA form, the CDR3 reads TGTGCCAGCAGCTCGCTAGCGGGATGGGGGACGAATGAGCAGTTCTTC.

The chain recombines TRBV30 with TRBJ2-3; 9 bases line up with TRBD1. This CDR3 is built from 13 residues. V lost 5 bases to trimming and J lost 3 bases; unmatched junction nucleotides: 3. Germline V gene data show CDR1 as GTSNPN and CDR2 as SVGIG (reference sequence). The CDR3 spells CAWQTGGTDTQYF. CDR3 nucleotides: TGTGCCTGGCAGACAGGGGGAACAGATACGCAGTATTTT.

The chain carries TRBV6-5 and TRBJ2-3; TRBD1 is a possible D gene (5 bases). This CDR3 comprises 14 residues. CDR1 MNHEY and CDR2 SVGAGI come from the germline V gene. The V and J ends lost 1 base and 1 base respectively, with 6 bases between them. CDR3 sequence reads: CASSYLGGTDTQYF. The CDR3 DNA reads TGTGCCAGCAGTTACTTAGGGGGCACAGATACGCAGTATTTT.

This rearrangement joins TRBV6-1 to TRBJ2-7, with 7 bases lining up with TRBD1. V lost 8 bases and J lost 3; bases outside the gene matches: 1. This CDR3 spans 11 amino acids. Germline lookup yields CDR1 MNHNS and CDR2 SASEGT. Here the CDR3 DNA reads TGTGCCAGCGGGGACAGCTACGAGCAGTACTTC. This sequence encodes CASGDSYEQYF.

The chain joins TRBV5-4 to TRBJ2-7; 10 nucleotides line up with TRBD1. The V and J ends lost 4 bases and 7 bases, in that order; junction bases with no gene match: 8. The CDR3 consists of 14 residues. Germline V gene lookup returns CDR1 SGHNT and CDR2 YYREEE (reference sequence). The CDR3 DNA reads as TGTGCCAGCAGCGCCCGACAGGGGGCGGAAGAGCAGTACTTC. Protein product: CASSARQGAEEQYF.

CDR3 protein: CASSPSGLAGGNEQFF. DNA of the CDR3: TGTGCCAGCAGCCCGTCGGGACTAGCGGGAGGAAATGAGCAGTTCTTC. The chain recombines TRBV7-9 with TRBJ2-1, with 15 bases identical to TRBD2. Germline CDR1 and CDR2: SEHNR and FQNEAQ (reference sequence). The CDR3 contains 16 residues. The V segment lost 5 bases and the J segment 7 bases; nucleotides outside the gene matches: 6.

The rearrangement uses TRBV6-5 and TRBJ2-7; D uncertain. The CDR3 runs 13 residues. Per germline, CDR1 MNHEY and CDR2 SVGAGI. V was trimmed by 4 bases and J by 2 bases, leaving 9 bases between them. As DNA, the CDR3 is TGTGCCAGCAGTTCGTATCCAGCCTACGAGCAGTACTTC. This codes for CASSSYPAYEQYF.

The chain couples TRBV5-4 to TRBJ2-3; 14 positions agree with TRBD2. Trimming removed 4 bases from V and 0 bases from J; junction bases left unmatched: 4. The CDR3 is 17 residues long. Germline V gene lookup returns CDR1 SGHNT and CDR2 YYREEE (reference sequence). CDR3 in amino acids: CASSGGLAGASTDTQYF. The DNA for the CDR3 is TGTGCCAGCAGCGGGGGACTAGCGGGGGCCAGCACAGATACGCAGTATTTT.

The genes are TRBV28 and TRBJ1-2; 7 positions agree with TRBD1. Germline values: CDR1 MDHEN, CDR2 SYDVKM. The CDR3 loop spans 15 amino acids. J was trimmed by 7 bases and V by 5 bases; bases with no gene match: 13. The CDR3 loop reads CASSTGVLTMVGYTF. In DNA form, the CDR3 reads TGTGCCAGCAGTACAGGGGTGCTAACTATGGTTGGCTACACCTTC.

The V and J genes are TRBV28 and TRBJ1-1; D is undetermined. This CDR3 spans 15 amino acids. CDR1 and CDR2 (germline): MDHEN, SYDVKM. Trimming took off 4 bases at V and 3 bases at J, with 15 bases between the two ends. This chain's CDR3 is CASSSAGREDTEAFF. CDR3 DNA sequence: TGTGCCAGCAGTTCCGCTGGACGGGAAGACACTGAAGCTTTCTTT. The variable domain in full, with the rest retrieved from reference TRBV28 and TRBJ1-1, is DVKVTQSSRYLVKRTGEKVFLECVQDMDHENMFWYRQDPGLGLRLIYFSYDVKMKEKGDIPEGYSVSREKKERFSLILESASTNQTSMYLCASSSAGREDTEAFFGQGTRLTVV.

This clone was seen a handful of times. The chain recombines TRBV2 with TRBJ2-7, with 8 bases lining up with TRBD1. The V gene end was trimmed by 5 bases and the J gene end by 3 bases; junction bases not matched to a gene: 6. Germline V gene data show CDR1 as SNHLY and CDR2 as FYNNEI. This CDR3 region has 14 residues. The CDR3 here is CASSRGQEIYEQYF. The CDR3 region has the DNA TGTGCCAGCAGTCGGGGACAGGAGATCTACGAGCAGTACTTC.

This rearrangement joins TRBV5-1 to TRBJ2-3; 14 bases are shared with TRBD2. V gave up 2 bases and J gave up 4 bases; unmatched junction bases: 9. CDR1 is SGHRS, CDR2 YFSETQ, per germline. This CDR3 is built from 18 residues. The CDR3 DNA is TGCGCCAGCAGCTTCCGACTAGCGGGAGGGCCCGCGGCAGATACGCAGTATTTT. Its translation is CASSFRLAGGPAADTQYF. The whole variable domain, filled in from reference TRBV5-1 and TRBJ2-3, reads KAGVTQTPRYLIKTRGQQVTLSCSPISGHRSVSWYQQTPGQGLQFLFEYFSETQRNKGNFPGRFSGRQFSNSRSEMNVSTLELGDSALYLCASSFRLAGGPAADTQYFGPGTRLTVL.

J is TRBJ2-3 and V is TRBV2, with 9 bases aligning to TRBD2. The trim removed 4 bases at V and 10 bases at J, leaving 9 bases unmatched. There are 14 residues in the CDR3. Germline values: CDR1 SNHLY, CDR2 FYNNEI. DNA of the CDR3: TGTGCCAGCAGTGGGCTAGCGGGATTTCACCCGCAGTATTTT. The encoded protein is CASSGLAGFHPQYF.

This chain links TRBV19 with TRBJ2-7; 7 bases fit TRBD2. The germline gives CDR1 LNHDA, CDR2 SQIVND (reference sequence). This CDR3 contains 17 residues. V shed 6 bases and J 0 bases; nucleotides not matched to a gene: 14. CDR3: CASSPAEGGGVSYEQYF. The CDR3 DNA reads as TGTGCCAGTAGCCCCGCGGAAGGCGGGGGTGTCTCCTACGAGCAGTACTTC.

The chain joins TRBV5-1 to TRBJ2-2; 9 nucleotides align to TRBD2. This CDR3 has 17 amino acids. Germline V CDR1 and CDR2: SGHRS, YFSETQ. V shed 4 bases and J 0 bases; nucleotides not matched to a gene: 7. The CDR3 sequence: CASSRRGGRTNTGELFF. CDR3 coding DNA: TGCGCCAGCAGCCGGCGGGGGGGCCGAACGAACACCGGGGAGCTGTTTTTT.